The present T cell receptor (beta chain) was sequenced within a study of cytomegalovirus exposure and HLA in healthy donors. Study-wide results and limits: With further analysis later on, most CMV-associated TCR beta chains appeared HLA-restricted. Later analysis identified a missense DCLRE1C variant that was linked to TCR beta V- and J-gene trimming.

Only a few counts were recorded for this clone. The target antigen is unknown. Vbeta (60) and Jbeta (13) primers were used in the PCR. Sequenced by immunoSEQ multiplex PCR; TCRdb stores in-frame clones only, minus some. Among some 130,000 clones listed, over 60% were seen once. Source material: PBMCs. This TCR derives from a male donor in good health and CMV-seropositive.

The CDR3 DNA reads as TGTGCCAGCAGCTTCGAACAGGGCTTCTATAATTCACCCCTCCACTTT. This gives the protein CASSFEQGFYNSPLHF. The chain couples TRBV5-6 to TRBJ1-6; weak D call: TRBD1 (6 bases). V was pared by 2 bases and J by 3 bases, with 12 bases between. CDR1 and CDR2 (germline): SGHDT, YYEEEE. This CDR3 contains 16 residues.